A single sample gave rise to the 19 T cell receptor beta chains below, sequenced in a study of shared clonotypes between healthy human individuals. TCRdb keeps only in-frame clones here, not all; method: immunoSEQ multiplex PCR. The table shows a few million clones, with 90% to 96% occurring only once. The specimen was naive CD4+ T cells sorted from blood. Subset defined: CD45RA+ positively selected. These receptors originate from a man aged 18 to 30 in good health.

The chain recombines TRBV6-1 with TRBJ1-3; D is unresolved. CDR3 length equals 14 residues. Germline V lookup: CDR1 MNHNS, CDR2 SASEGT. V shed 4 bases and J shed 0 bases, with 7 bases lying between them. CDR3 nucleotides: TGTGCCAGCAGTGCCGCAGGCTCTGGAAACACCATATATTTT. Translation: CASSAAGSGNTIYF.

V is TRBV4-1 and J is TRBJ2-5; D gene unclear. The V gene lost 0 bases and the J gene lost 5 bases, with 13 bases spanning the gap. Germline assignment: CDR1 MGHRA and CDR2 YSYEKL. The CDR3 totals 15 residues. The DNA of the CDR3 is TGCGCCAGCAGCCAAGACCCAAGCCGCTTGGAGACCCAGTACTTC. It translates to CASSQDPSRLETQYF.

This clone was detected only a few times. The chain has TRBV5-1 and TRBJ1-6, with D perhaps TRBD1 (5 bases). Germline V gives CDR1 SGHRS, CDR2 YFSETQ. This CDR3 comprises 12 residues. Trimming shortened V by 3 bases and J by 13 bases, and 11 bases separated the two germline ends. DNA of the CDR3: TGCGCCAGCAGCTCGGGGCTAATCCCCCTCCACTTT. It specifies CASSSGLIPLHF.

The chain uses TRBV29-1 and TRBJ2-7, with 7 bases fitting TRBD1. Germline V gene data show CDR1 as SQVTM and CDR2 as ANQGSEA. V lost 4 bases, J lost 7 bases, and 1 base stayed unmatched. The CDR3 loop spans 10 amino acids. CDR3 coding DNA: TGCAGCGTTGCGGACAGGGAGCAGTACTTC. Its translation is CSVADREQYF.

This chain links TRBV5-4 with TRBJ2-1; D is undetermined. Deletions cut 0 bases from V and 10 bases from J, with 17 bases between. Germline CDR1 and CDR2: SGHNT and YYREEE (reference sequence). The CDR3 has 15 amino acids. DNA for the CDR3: TGTGCCAGCAGCTTGGACACAACAAACAAGAAAGAGCAGTTCTTC. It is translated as CASSLDTTNKKEQFF.

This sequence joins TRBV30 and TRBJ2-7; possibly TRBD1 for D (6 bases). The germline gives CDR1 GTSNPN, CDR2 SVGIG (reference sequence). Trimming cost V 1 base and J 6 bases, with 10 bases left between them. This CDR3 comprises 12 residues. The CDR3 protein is CAWSDRAGEQYF. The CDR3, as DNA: TGTGCCTGGAGTGACAGGGCAGGCGAGCAGTACTTC.

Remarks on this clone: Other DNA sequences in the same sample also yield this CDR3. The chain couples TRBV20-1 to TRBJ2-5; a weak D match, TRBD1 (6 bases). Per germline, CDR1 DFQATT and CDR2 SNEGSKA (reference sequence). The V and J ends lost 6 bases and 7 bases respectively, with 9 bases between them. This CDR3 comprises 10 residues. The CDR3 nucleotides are TGCAGTGCCCGAGGGGGGACCCAGTACTTC. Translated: CSARGGTQYF.

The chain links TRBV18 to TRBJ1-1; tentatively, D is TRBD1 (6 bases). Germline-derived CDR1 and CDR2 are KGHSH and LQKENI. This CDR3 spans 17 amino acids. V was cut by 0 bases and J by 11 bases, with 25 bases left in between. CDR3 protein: CASSPPFLGAGVSRAFF. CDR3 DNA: TGTGCCAGCTCACCACCGTTCCTCGGTGCAGGGGTGAGTCGGGCTTTCTTT.

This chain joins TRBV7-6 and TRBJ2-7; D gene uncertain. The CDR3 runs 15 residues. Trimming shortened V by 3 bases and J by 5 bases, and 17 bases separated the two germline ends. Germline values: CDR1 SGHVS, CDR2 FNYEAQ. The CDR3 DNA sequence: TGTGCCAGCAGCTTTACCGACCAGTCCGGAGACGAGCAGTACTTC. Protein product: CASSFTDQSGDEQYF.

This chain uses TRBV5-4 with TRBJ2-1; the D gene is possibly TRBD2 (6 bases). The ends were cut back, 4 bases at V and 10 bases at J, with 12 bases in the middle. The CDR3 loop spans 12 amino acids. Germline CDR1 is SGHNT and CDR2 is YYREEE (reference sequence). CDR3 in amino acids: CASSSRLGEQFF. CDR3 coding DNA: TGTGCCAGCAGCAGCAGACTAGGGGAGCAGTTCTTC.

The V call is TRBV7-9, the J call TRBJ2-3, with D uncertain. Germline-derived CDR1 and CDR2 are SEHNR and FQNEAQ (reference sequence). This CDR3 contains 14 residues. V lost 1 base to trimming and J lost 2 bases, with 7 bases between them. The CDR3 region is CASSLGGITDTQYF. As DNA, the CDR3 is TGTGCCAGCAGCTTAGGAGGAATCACAGATACGCAGTATTTT.

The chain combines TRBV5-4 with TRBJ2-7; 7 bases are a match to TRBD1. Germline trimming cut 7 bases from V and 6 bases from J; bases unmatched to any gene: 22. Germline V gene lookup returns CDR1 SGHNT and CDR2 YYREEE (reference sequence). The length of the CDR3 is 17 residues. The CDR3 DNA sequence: TGTGCCAGCCGACGCTCGAATACCGGGACAGTTCATAGCGAGCAGTACTTC. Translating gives CASRRSNTGTVHSEQYF.

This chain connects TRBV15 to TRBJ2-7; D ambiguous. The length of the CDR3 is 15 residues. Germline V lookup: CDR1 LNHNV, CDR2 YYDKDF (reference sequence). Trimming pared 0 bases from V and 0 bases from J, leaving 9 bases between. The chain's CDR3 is CATSRDMMSSYEQYF. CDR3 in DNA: TGTGCCACCAGCAGAGATATGATGAGCTCCTACGAGCAGTACTTC.

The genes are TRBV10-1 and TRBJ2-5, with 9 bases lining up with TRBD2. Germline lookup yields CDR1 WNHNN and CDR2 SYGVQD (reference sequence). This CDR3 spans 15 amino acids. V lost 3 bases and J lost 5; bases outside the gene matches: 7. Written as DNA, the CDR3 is TGCGCCAGCAGTGATGGTAGCGGGAGTGGTGAGACCCAGTACTTC. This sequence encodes CASSDGSGSGETQYF.

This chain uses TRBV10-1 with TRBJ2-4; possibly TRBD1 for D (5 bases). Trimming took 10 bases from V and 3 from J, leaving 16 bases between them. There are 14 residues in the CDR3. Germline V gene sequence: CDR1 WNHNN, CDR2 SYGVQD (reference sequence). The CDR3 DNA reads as TGCGCCACCCCTAAAGACAGTAACAAAAACATTCAGTACTTC. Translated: CATPKDSNKNIQYF.

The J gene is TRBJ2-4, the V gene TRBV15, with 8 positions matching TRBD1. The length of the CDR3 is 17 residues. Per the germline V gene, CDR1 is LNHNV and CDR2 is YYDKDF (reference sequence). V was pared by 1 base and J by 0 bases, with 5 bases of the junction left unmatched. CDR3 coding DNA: TGTGCCACCAGCAGAGGGGAGGACAGGGCAGCCAAAAACATTCAGTACTTC. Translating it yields CATSRGEDRAAKNIQYF. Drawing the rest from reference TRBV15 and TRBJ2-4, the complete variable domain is DAMVIQNPRYQVTQFGKPVTLSCSQTLNHNVMYWYQQKSSQAPKLLFHYYDKDFNNEADTPDNFQSRRPNTSFCFLDIRSPGLGDTAMYLCATSRGEDRAAKNIQYFGAGTRLSVL.

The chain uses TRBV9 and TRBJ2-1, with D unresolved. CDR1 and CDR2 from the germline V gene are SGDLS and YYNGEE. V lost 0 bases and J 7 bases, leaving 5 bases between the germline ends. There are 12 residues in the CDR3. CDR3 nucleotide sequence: TGTGCCAGCAGCGTAGATAAAAATGAGCAGTTCTTC. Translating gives CASSVDKNEQFF.

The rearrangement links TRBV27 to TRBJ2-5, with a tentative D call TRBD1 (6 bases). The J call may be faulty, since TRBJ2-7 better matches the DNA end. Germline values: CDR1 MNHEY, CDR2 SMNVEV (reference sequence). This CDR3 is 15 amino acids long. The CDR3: CASSFEQGRRYEQYF. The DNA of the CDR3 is TGTGCCAGCAGTTTCGAACAGGGCCGCAGGTACGAGCAGTACTTC.

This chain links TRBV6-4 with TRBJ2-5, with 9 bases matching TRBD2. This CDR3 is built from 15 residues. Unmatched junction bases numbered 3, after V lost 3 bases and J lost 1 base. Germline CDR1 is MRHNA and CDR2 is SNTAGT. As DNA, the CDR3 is TGTGCCAGCAGTGAGACTAGCGGAAGCCAAGAGACCCAGTACTTC. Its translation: CASSETSGSQETQYF.